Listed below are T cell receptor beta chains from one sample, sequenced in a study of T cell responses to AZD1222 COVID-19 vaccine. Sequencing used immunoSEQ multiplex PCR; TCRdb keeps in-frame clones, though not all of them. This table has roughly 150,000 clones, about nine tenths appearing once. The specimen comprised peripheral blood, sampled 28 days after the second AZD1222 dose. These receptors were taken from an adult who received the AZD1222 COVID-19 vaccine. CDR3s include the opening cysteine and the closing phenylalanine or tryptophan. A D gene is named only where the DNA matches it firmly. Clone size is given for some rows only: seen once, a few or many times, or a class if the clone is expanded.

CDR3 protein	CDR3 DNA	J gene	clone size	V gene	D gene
CASSSGVTEQFF	TGTGCCAGCAGCTCAGGGGTCACTGAGCAGTTCTTC	TRBJ2-1	once	TRBV6-5	NA
CASSFFRRGNTIYF	TGTGCCAGCAGCTTTTTCCGACGTGGAAACACCATATATTTT	TRBJ1-3	NA	TRBV5-6	NA
CASSSTRDYNEQFF	TGCGCCAGCAGCTCCACCCGGGACTACAATGAGCAGTTCTTC	TRBJ2-1	NA	TRBV5-1	NA
CASSLAVGLAGGPGGELFF	TGTGCCAGCAGCTTAGCGGTAGGTCTAGCGGGAGGGCCTGGCGGGGAGCTGTTTTTT	TRBJ2-2	NA	TRBV7-2	TRBD2
CASSESNRGARYGYTF	TGTGCCAGCAGTGAATCGAATCGGGGGGCGCGATATGGCTACACCTTC	TRBJ1-2	once	TRBV2	NA
CASSFSGRTRDTQYF	TGTGCCAGCAGTTTTAGCGGGAGGACAAGAGATACGCAGTATTTT	TRBJ2-3	NA	TRBV27	TRBD2
CSLSDEWNEKLFF	TGCAGCTTATCGGACGAGTGGAATGAAAAACTGTTTTTT	TRBJ1-4	NA	TRBV29-1	NA
CAARVVDSPLHF	TGTGCCGCTAGGGTTGTGGATTCACCCCTCCACTTT	TRBJ1-6	NA	TRBV28	NA
CASSLDRVEPQHF	TGTGCCAGCAGTTTGGACAGGGTTGAGCCCCAGCATTTT	TRBJ1-5	few	TRBV28	TRBD1
CASSEGASGRKDTQYF	TGTGCCAGCAGTGAAGGGGCTAGCGGGAGGAAGGATACGCAGTATTTT	TRBJ2-3	NA	TRBV6-1	TRBD2
CASSQDLGQPNQPQHF	TGTGCCAGCAGCCAAGATTTGGGGCAGCCTAATCAGCCCCAGCATTTT	TRBJ1-5	NA	TRBV4-2	NA